A single sample gave rise to the 14 T cell receptor beta chains below, sequenced in a study of T cell responses to AZD1222 COVID-19 vaccine. Here immunoSEQ multiplex PCR was the method, and the copy in TCRdb shows in-frame clones only, minus some. In the table there are about 120,000 clones, more than 80% of which are singletons. The sample was peripheral blood, taken on day 0 of AZD1222 vaccination. The receptors here all came from an adult in good health.

This chain joins TRBV5-4 and TRBJ1-2; weak D call: TRBD1 (5 bases). V dropped 2 bases and J dropped 2 bases, with 13 bases sitting between them. Germline CDR1 SGHNT, CDR2 YYREEE (reference sequence). The CDR3 totals 15 residues. CDR3 bases: TGTGCCAGCAGCTTAGAAAGGGGTAGGAACTATGGCTACACCTTC. Amino acids: CASSLERGRNYGYTF.

This chain links TRBV5-1 with TRBJ2-5, with 13 bases identical to TRBD2. The CDR3 runs to 15 residues. Looked up from germline, CDR1 is SGHRS and CDR2 is YFSETQ. After removal of 6 bases from V and 9 bases from J, the junction contained 11 bases not matched to a gene. The CDR3 DNA sequence: TGCGCCAGCACCCCGTCCGGGACTAGCGGGGAGGCCCAGTACTTC. It encodes CASTPSGTSGEAQYF.

The gene calls are TRBV27 and TRBJ2-7; D is unclear. The V end was cut by 6 bases, the J end by 2 bases, with 14 bases between. This CDR3 has 14 amino acids. Per germline, CDR1 MNHEY and CDR2 SMNVEV (reference sequence). The CDR3 DNA follows: TGTGCCAGCAGCCTTTCGGATTGGACCTACGAGCAGTACTTC. Amino acids: CASSLSDWTYEQYF.

This clone was seen only a few times. The J gene is TRBJ2-1, the V gene TRBV28; 10 bases line up with TRBD1. The V gene's germline CDR1 is MDHEN and CDR2 SYDVKM. Trimming cost V 10 bases and J 6 bases; bases outside gene matches: 9. This CDR3 comprises 14 residues. Here the CDR3 DNA reads TGTGCCATTACGCGGGACAGGGGTACCAATGAGCAGTTCTTC. The encoded protein is CAITRDRGTNEQFF.

The J gene is TRBJ1-5, the V gene TRBV7-2; D is unresolved. The CDR3 covers 17 residues. Per the germline V gene, CDR1 is SGHTA and CDR2 is FQGNSA. Trimming cost V 4 bases and J 1 base, with 17 bases left between them. The CDR3 protein is CASSSISKNSSNQPQHF. DNA of the CDR3: TGTGCCAGCAGCTCAATCTCAAAGAATTCCAGCAATCAGCCCCAGCATTTT.

The chain combines TRBV5-1 with TRBJ1-1; possibly TRBD1 for D (6 bases). Germline values: CDR1 SGHRS, CDR2 YFSETQ. The germline V and J ends were trimmed by 4 bases and 2 bases, with 12 bases remaining between them. The CDR3 totals 14 residues. The CDR3 loop is CASSHTGSNTEAFF. CDR3 in DNA: TGCGCCAGCAGCCACACAGGGTCAAACACTGAAGCTTTCTTT.

This chain uses TRBV5-4 with TRBJ2-7, with 8 bases aligning to TRBD1. This CDR3 spans 15 amino acids. Trimming cost V 0 bases and J 3 bases; bases outside gene matches: 5. CDR1 is SGHNT and CDR2 is YYREEE in the germline V gene (reference sequence). CDR3 region: CASSLGTGLGYEQYF. CDR3 in DNA: TGTGCCAGCAGCTTGGGGACAGGGCTCGGCTACGAGCAGTACTTC. The full variable domain, in which reference TRBV5-4 and TRBJ2-7 provide the parts outside the CDR3, is ETGVTQSPTHLIKTRGQQVTLRCSSQSGHNTVSWYQQALGQGPQFIFQYYREEENGRGNFPPRFSGLQFPNYSSELNVNALELDDSALYLCASSLGTGLGYEQYFGPGTRLTVT.

The rearrangement links TRBV30 to TRBJ2-5; D remains ambiguous. The CDR3 totals 10 residues. V was clipped by 5 bases and J by 2 bases, with 3 bases between them. The germline CDR1 and CDR2 sequences are GTSNPN and SVGIG (reference sequence). This chain's CDR3 is CAWQQETQYF. In nucleotides, the CDR3 is TGTGCCTGGCAACAAGAGACCCAGTACTTC.

The chain carries TRBV3-1 (or the pseudogene TRBV3-2) and TRBJ2-2; no clear D. Germline values: CDR1 LGHDT, CDR2 YNNKEL (reference sequence). V lost 4 bases to trimming and J lost 7 bases, with 13 bases between them. There are 14 residues in the CDR3. The CDR3 protein is CASSRQRALGELFF. As DNA, the CDR3 is TGTGCCAGCAGCCGGCAAAGGGCCCTCGGGGAGCTGTTTTTT.

The chain recombines TRBV19 with TRBJ2-7, with 7 bases aligning to TRBD1. The CDR3 runs to 15 residues. Germline V gene sequence: CDR1 LNHDA, CDR2 SQIVND (reference sequence). J was trimmed by 4 bases and V by 0 bases; bases with no gene match: 6. The CDR3, as DNA: TGTGCCAGTAGTATAGAGACAGGGTCACCGTACGAGCAGTACTTC. Encoded protein: CASSIETGSPYEQYF.

The CDR3 DNA follows: TGTGCCAGCAGCCCAGGGGAATATGGCTACACCTTC. It encodes CASSPGEYGYTF. This chain links TRBV14 with TRBJ1-2, with D possibly matching TRBD1 (6 bases). The V gene lost 4 bases and the J gene lost 5 bases, with 8 bases spanning the gap. The CDR3 runs to 12 residues. CDR1 is SGHDN and CDR2 is FVKESK in the germline V gene.

The DNA for the CDR3 is TGTGCCAGCTCACTAAGATTCGGGGAGCTGTTTTTT. This codes for CASSLRFGELFF. This sequence joins TRBV18 and TRBJ2-2; D is unresolved. CDR3 length: 12 residues. Germline CDR1 reads KGHSH; CDR2 reads LQKENI. The V end was cut by 4 bases, the J end by 7 bases, with 7 bases between.

The chain uses TRBV7-8 and TRBJ2-7; the D gene could be TRBD1 or TRBD2 (5 bases each). This CDR3 comprises 16 residues. V gave up 5 bases and J gave up 7 bases, with 24 bases separating them. CDR1 and CDR2 from the germline V gene are SGHVS and FQNEAQ. The chain's CDR3 is CASSLTGTPSLSEQYF. In DNA, the CDR3 is TGTGCCAGCAGCCTAACCGGGACGCCGTCTCTCTCTGAGCAGTACTTC.

The chain couples TRBV20-1 to TRBJ2-1; D is uncertain. Deletions cut 4 bases from V and 7 bases from J, with 8 bases between. The CDR3 covers 11 residues. Germline V lookup: CDR1 DFQATT, CDR2 SNEGSKA (reference sequence). The CDR3 DNA sequence: TGCAGTGCTACCGACGTGAATGAGCAGTTCTTC. It codes for CSATDVNEQFF.